The rows below give T cell receptor beta chains drawn from one sample of a study of patients and donors after allogeneic stem cell transplantation. TCRdb reanalysed the RT-PCR reads using MiXCR and keeps one entry per CDR3 protein. The data show hundreds of thousands of distinct CDR3 sequences, 15% to 20% seen once. Sample: blood, either unsorted or a sorted T cell fraction (not recorded which). All receptors come from a human donor who was either an allogeneic HSCT recipient or a stem cell or donor lymphocyte infusion donor (not recorded which). It is not recorded whose cells these are; they may come from a transplant donor. CDR3s include the opening cysteine and the closing phenylalanine or tryptophan. The D gene is left open where the match is weak. For some rows the clone size is stated as once, few or many, or as a class when expanded; others skip it.

d_gene	v_gene	abundance	j_gene	CDR3aa	CDR3nt
TRBD1	TRBV9	NA	TRBJ2-1	CASSPSLYAGQGGHEQFF	TGTGCCAGCAGCCCGTCCTTGTATGCGGGACAGGGCGGACATGAGCAGTTCTTC
TRBD1	TRBV6-2/TRBV6-3	NA	TRBJ2-6	CASSPSTGGESGANVLTF	TGTGCCAGCAGTCCTTCGACAGGGGGAGAGTCTGGGGCCAACGTCCTGACTTTC
NA	TRBV20-1	few	TRBJ2-7	CSARDAGRLSSYEQYF	TGCAGTGCTAGAGATGCGGGAAGATTAAGCTCCTACGAGCAGTACTTC
TRBD1	TRBV10-3	many	TRBJ1-1	CAIRGQANTEAFF	TGTGCCATCAGGGGACAGGCGAACACTGAAGCTTTCTTT
TRBD1	TRBV7-9	few	TRBJ1-5	CASSFYGAGGNNQPQHF	TGTGCCAGCAGCTTTTACGGCGCAGGGGGCAACAATCAGCCCCAGCATTTT
TRBD1	TRBV24-1	few	TRBJ1-2	CATSDPTGEDYGYTF	TGTGCCACCAGTGACCCGACAGGGGAAGACTATGGCTACACCTTC
NA	TRBV30	few	TRBJ2-7	CAWSVRDIGSEQYF	TGTGCCTGGAGTGTGCGTGACATTGGATCCGAGCAGTACTTC
TRBD2	TRBV6-2/TRBV6-3	few	TRBJ2-7	CASSAGLAVLYEQYF	TGTGCCAGCAGCGCGGGTCTAGCGGTCCTTTACGAGCAGTACTTC
TRBD1	TRBV2	NA	TRBJ2-7	CASRGDRVGYEQYF	TGTGCCAGCAGAGGAGACAGGGTGGGCTACGAGCAGTACTTC
NA	TRBV12-3/TRBV12-4	NA	TRBJ2-7	CASSLARSQGSGEQYF	TGTGCCAGCAGTTTAGCGCGGTCGCAGGGTTCGGGCGAGCAGTACTTC
NA	TRBV4-1	few	TRBJ2-7	CASSHWGGHEQYF	TGCGCCAGCAGCCACTGGGGGGGCCACGAGCAGTACTTC
TRBD2	TRBV10-3	few	TRBJ2-7	CATSGVADSYEQYF	TGTGCCACCAGCGGGGTAGCGGACTCCTACGAGCAGTACTTC
NA	TRBV15	few	TRBJ2-2	CATSRLVGELFF	TGTGCCACCAGCCGACTCGTCGGGGAGCTGTTTTTT
TRBD2	TRBV11-1	few	TRBJ2-7	CASSLPLGSGMSSYEQYF	TGTGCCAGCAGCTTACCTTTGGGCAGCGGGATGAGCTCCTACGAGCAGTACTTC
TRBD1	TRBV4-2	few	TRBJ2-4	CASSGQGVKNIQYF	TGTGCCAGCAGCGGGCAGGGGGTCAAAAACATTCAGTACTTC
TRBD1	TRBV18	few	TRBJ2-1	CASSPIQGSSYNEQFF	TGTGCCAGCTCACCAATACAGGGGTCCAGCTACAATGAGCAGTTCTTC
TRBD1	TRBV20-1	NA	TRBJ2-2	CSARHQGASTGELFF	TGCAGTGCTAGACACCAGGGGGCGAGCACCGGGGAGCTGTTTTTT
TRBD1	TRBV15	many	TRBJ2-4	CATSRSRDSKNIQYF	TGTGCCACCAGCAGGTCCCGGGACAGCAAAAACATTCAGTACTTC
NA	TRBV29-1	few	TRBJ1-2	CSVEAANYGYTF	TGCAGCGTTGAGGCTGCAAACTATGGCTACACCTTC
TRBD1	TRBV7-7	many	TRBJ2-5	CASSSGGGKETQYF	TGTGCTAGCAGCTCAGGGGGCGGGAAAGAGACCCAGTACTTC
NA	TRBV6-5	few	TRBJ1-6	CASSYSIGQRREGSPLHF	TGTGCCAGCAGTTACTCGATAGGTCAAAGGCGCGAAGGGTCACCCCTCCACTTT
NA	TRBV6-1	NA	TRBJ1-1	CASNRANTEAFF	TGTGCCAGCAATAGGGCGAACACTGAAGCTTTCTTT
NA	TRBV7-6	few	TRBJ2-2	CASSLRSGKGTGELFF	TGTGCCAGCAGCCTAAGGTCCGGGAAGGGCACCGGGGAGCTGTTTTTT
TRBD2	TRBV7-3	NA	TRBJ2-1	CASSLWTSGIDEQFF	TGTGCCAGCAGCTTATGGACTAGCGGGATAGATGAGCAGTTCTTC
NA	TRBV3-1	few	TRBJ1-2	CASSQVSGANYGYTF	TGTGCCAGCAGCCAAGTGTCAGGCGCTAACTATGGCTACACCTTC
NA	TRBV7-2	many	TRBJ1-2	CASTLRGGYYGYTF	TGTGCCAGCACCCTTCGAGGGGGATACTATGGCTACACCTTC
NA	TRBV6-1	few	TRBJ2-2	CARSHGTSGQARGTGELFF	TGTGCCCGCAGTCACGGGACTTCAGGTCAAGCCCGAGGCACCGGGGAGCTGTTTTTT
NA	TRBV6-5	NA	TRBJ1-3	CASSYLPRSGNTIYF	TGTGCCAGCAGTTACCTCCCACGCTCTGGAAACACCATATATTTT
TRBD2	TRBV27	NA	TRBJ2-1	CASSFNGGGDNEQFF	TGTGCCAGCAGTTTTAACGGGGGGGGCGACAATGAGCAGTTCTTC
TRBD1	TRBV5-5	few	TRBJ1-3	CASSLQPGTGTGNTIYF	TGTGCCAGCAGCTTACAGCCAGGGACAGGGACTGGAAACACCATATATTTT
NA	TRBV28	NA	TRBJ1-1	CASSPGGRTEAFF	TGTGCCAGCAGCCCCGGAGGGCGCACTGAAGCTTTCTTT
NA	TRBV18	NA	TRBJ2-7	CASSPTIRPERVYEQYF	TGTGCCAGCTCACCGACAATAAGACCAGAGAGGGTCTACGAGCAGTACTTC
NA	TRBV4-2	NA	TRBJ2-3	CASSQTLADTQYF	TGTGCCAGCAGCCAAACTCTAGCGGATACGCAGTATTTT
NA	TRBV27	few	TRBJ2-4	CASSLTAGPTHIQYF	TGTGCCAGCAGTTTAACGGCAGGACCCACCCATATTCAGTACTTC
NA	TRBV20-1	NA	TRBJ2-3	CSARAFVSGLTDTQYF	TGCAGTGCTAGAGCGTTTGTGAGCGGACTCACAGATACGCAGTATTTT
NA	TRBV7-9	few	TRBJ1-2	CASSSRGSWNGYTF	TGTGCCAGCAGCTCCAGGGGATCCTGGAATGGCTACACCTTC
TRBD1	TRBV12-3/TRBV12-4	NA	TRBJ2-3	CASSCRPGQGTDTQYF	TGTGCCAGCAGTTGCCGACCGGGACAGGGGACAGATACGCAGTATTTT
TRBD1	TRBV11-2	NA	TRBJ2-5	CASSFPRRTGGQETQYF	TGTGCCAGCAGCTTCCCCAGGCGGACAGGGGGGCAAGAGACCCAGTACTTC
NA	TRBV9	few	TRBJ2-1	CASSVSEGTPTYNEQFF	TGTGCCAGCAGCGTAAGTGAAGGGACTCCTACCTACAATGAGCAGTTCTTC
NA	TRBV18	few	TRBJ2-5	CASSSPASGGETQYF	TGTGCCAGCTCATCCCCCGCCTCCGGGGGAGAGACCCAGTACTTC